This T cell receptor beta chain emerged from a study of cytotoxic CD8 clonotypes in ibrutinib-treated CLL. On the study more broadly: The study included about a dozen relapsed/refractory and more than 14 treatment-naive patients; roughly 17 had IGHV unmutated disease. Each sample contained, on average, roughly 260,000 productive templates and some 90,000 productive rearrangements.

Regarding the study as a whole: Baseline clonality, higher than in age-matched healthy donors, tracked circulating CD8+ T-cell counts. There were few public clonotypes, and on treatment they contracted or stayed stable.

Turning to this clone: Antigen: not known.

Trimming removed 5 bases at V and 5 bases at J, with 16 bases between. This CDR3 spans 13 amino acids. Germline V gene lookup returns CDR1 GTSNPN and CDR2 SVGIG (reference sequence). TCRdb's table, derived via immunoSEQ multiplex PCR, lists solely in-frame clones and lacks some. The sample shows hundreds of thousands of clones, roughly 70% of them seen only once. The V and J genes are TRBV30 and TRBJ2-7; weak D call: TRBD2 (5 bases). Sequencing used PBMCs, obtained after 24 months of ibrutinib treatment. This sequence originates from a human donor with chronic lymphocytic leukemia. CDR3 nucleotides: TGTGCCTGGGAGGGAGCGCGGGTCCACGAGCAGTACTTC. Translating gives CAWEGARVHEQYF. Complete variable domain (other parts from reference TRBV30 and TRBJ2-7): SQTIHQWPATLVQPVGSPLSLECTVEGTSNPNLYWYRQAAGRGLQLLFYSVGIGQISSEVPQNLSASRPQDRQFILSSKKLLLSDSGFYLCAWEGARVHEQYFGPGTRLTVT.